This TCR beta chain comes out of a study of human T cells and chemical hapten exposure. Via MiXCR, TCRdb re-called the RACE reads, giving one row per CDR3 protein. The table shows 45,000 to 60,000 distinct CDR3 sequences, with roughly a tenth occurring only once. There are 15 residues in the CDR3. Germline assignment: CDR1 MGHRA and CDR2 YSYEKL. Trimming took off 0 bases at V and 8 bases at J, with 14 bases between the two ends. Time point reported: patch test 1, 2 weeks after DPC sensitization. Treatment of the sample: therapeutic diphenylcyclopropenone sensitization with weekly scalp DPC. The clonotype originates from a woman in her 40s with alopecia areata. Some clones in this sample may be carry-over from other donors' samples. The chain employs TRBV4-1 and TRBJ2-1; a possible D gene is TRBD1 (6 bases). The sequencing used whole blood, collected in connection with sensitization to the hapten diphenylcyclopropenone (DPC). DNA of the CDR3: TGCGCCAGCAGCCAAGATCCGGACAGCTATTATGAGCAGTTCTTC. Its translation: CASSQDPDSYYEQFF.